The present entry profiles one TCR beta chain with its context. Libraries were prepared by immunoSEQ multiplex PCR; TCRdb keeps only in-frame clonotypes and omits some of them. The sample includes more than 2,000,000 clones, around 90% of them seen just once. The sample originates from a study of shared clonotypes between healthy human individuals. Per the germline V gene, CDR1 is SNHLY and CDR2 is FYNNEI. Trimming left V 7 bases short and J 7 bases short, with 11 bases between. This CDR3 is built from 12 residues. This TCR came from a man between 18 and 29 years old in good health. Sequences were obtained from naive CD4+ T cells sorted from blood. The subset: CD45RA+ positively selected. The V call is TRBV2, the J call TRBJ2-1, with a weak D call TRBD2 (7 bases). Written as DNA, the CDR3 is TGTGCCAGCACCCGGGGGGCAAATGAGCAGTTCTTC. Residues: CASTRGANEQFF.